Listed here are 8 T cell receptor beta chains from one sample, sequenced in a study of blood T cell repertoires in COVID-19. Data came from immunoSEQ multiplex PCR; TCRdb stores just in-frame clones and leaves some out. The table records about 270,000 clones, around 93% of them present only once. Sample: PBMCs or T cells enriched from blood (not recorded which). These receptors were collected from a man in his forties who had been exposed to COVID-19.

This clone was observed once. The V call is TRBV19, the J call TRBJ1-1; TRBD1 matches 7 bases. Germline V gene data show CDR1 as LNHDA and CDR2 as SQIVND (reference sequence). Unmatched junction bases numbered 9, after V lost 3 bases and J lost 11 bases. The CDR3 sequence is 13 residues long. CDR3 bases: TGTGCCAGTAGTATTCTGACAGGGATGTGGGCTTTCTTT. Translated: CASSILTGMWAFF. Variable domain in full (rest from reference TRBV19 and TRBJ1-1): DGGITQSPKYLFRKEGQNVTLSCEQNLNHDAMYWYRQDPGQGLRLIYYSQIVNDFQKGDIAEGYSVSREKKESFPLTVTSAQKNPTAFYLCASSILTGMWAFFGQGTRLTVV.

V and J are TRBV7-2 and TRBJ2-1; the match to TRBD2 covers 8 bases. Per germline, CDR1 SGHTA and CDR2 FQGNSA. With V trimmed by 1 base and J by 7 bases, 9 bases remained unmatched. This CDR3 region has 16 residues. CDR3 in amino acids: CASSLGFSTGGNEQFF. The DNA of the CDR3 is TGTGCCAGCAGCTTAGGGTTTTCGACGGGAGGGAATGAGCAGTTCTTC.

This clone appeared once. The chain carries TRBV10-3 and TRBJ1-1; D unclear. The germline V gene has CDR1 ENHRY and CDR2 SYGVKD. Trimming stripped 10 bases from V and 1 base from J, with 13 bases between. This CDR3 comprises 13 residues. The CDR3, as DNA: TGTGCCAGCGGGCGGACGGAGAACACTGAAGCTTTCTTT. As protein: CASGRTENTEAFF.

This clone came up a few times. The sample carries other DNA sequences with the same CDR3. This chain joins TRBV28 and TRBJ2-7; D not resolved. V was pared by 3 bases and J by 4 bases, with 7 bases between. Germline CDR1 and CDR2: MDHEN and SYDVKM. The CDR3 covers 12 residues. The DNA for the CDR3 is TGTGCCAGCAGTTTTTCGGTATACGAGCAGTACTTC. It yields the protein CASSFSVYEQYF.

This chain connects TRBV19 to TRBJ1-1; 7 bases match TRBD1. Germline CDR1 reads LNHDA; CDR2 reads SQIVND (reference sequence). The CDR3 spans 17 residues. J lost 6 bases, V lost 3 bases, and 16 bases had no gene match. The CDR3 reads CASSMKLGGVVRAEAFF. The CDR3 DNA follows: TGTGCCAGTAGTATGAAATTAGGGGGCGTCGTTCGGGCTGAAGCTTTCTTT.

The chain employs TRBV10-3 and TRBJ2-7, with no clear D. Germline V CDR1 and CDR2: ENHRY, SYGVKD. V was cut by 5 bases and J by 2 bases, with 13 bases left in between. The length of the CDR3 is 14 residues. The CDR3 DNA reads as TGTGCCATCAGTCTGTCAGAACAGACCTACGAGCAGTACTTC. Translating gives CAISLSEQTYEQYF.

V gene TRBV28 combines with J gene TRBJ1-2, with D tentatively TRBD1 (6 bases). CDR1 MDHEN and CDR2 SYDVKM come from the germline V gene. Deletions cut 5 bases from V and 5 bases from J, with 15 bases between. The CDR3 length is 14 residues. CDR3 protein: CASSGGPGGYGYTF. In nucleotides, the CDR3 is TGTGCCAGCAGTGGGGGCCCCGGCGGGTATGGCTACACCTTC.

CDR3 in amino acids: CASSRGQGASEQFF. Written as DNA, the CDR3 is TGTGCCAGCAGCCGGGGACAGGGGGCAAGTGAGCAGTTCTTC. J is TRBJ2-1 and V is TRBV7-2, with 12 bases lining up with TRBD1. The CDR3 spans 14 residues. Germline trimming cut 5 bases from V and 9 bases from J; bases unmatched to any gene: 5. CDR1 is SGHTA, CDR2 FQGNSA, per germline.